This T cell receptor (beta chain) is drawn from a study of PD-L1 blockade in urothelial cancer (dated by TCRdb to 2017 to 2019). Turning to the overall study: Every patient began therapy at some point between 2013 and 2015 and was given atezolizumab 1,200 mg intravenously every 3 weeks. Somatic, immune and clinical correlates of response to PD-L1 blockade with atezolizumab in urothelial cancer were the focus of an exploratory multi-omic analysis. About 90% of the roughly 29 patients were identified as males with urothelial cancer of bladder origin, and a prior smoking history was reported by 18 of 29 patients. Durable clinical benefit was achieved by nine patients and was not achieved by 20 patients. In the same patients who had TCR sequencing, pretreatment tumors also underwent whole exome sequencing and RNA sequencing. An ECOG performance status of 0 or 1 was recorded for the patients, and 0 to 3 prior chemotherapy regimens had been received by the patients. Blood samples were analyzed 3 weeks after the start of treatment (second dose) and 6 weeks after the start of treatment. Pretreatment tumor samples and matched peripheral blood, collected serially before and after atezolizumab treatment, underwent TCR sequencing. Around 30 patients had pretreatment blood TCR-seq, roughly 24 had at least one posttreatment blood collection, and roughly 24 had tumor TCR-seq. Progression-free survival longer than 6 months counted as durable clinical benefit, and TCR features were additionally tested against both progression-free and overall survival. Blood samples gave a median of about 130,000 T cells and tens of thousands of unique TCRs, with a median clonality of approximately 0.08. Points the paper makes about the study in general: Improved progression-free and overall survival was found to be associated with pretreatment peripheral blood TCR clonality below the median. Patients with durable benefit showed greater expansion of tumor-associated TCR clones in peripheral blood 3 weeks after starting treatment (n ≈ 21, p = 0.022). Because of the small sample size (n of about 30) and the many exploratory analyses performed, the results are intended to be regarded as hypothesis-generating.

Taken from the germline V gene, the CDR1 and CDR2 loops are SGHTA and FQGNSA. Deletion took 3 bases off V and 10 bases off J, with a span of 13 bases between the germline ends. Reading from cysteine to phenylalanine, the CDR3 counts 14 amino acids. This entry keeps only the CDR3 DNA: 42 bases, framed from base 1. The meaning of the sample's time point label: pretreatment peripheral blood. A total of about 31 patients with locally advanced or metastatic urothelial carcinoma, treated at Memorial Sloan Kettering on a trial protocol, made up the cohort. Peripheral blood mononuclear cells were collected pretreatment and during treatment, with between 1 and 8 total time points obtained per patient. The Qiagen DNeasy Blood extraction kit was used to purify genomic DNA from total PBMCs and tumor samples. PBMCs were collected pretreatment and during treatment, and were isolated and stored as previously described.

Each PCR received spiked-in synthetic TCR analog templates so that absolute template abundance could be estimated from read counts. TCRbeta CDR3 regions were amplified from genomic DNA with bias-controlled V and J gene primers using the immunoSEQ assay. Rearranged TCRbeta segments were sequenced at approximately 20X coverage. As for the original processing: Sequencing errors were corrected by clustering and CDR3s were annotated against IMGT to assign V, D and J genes. Downstream analyses used only productive TCRbeta rearrangements and left out out-of-frame or stop-codon sequences. Clonality was computed as one minus Shannon entropy normalized by the log of the number of unique productive sequences. Fisher's exact test with Benjamini-Hochberg correction, using a cutoff of adjusted p below 0.01, was how clones that differed between time points or between blood and tumor were identified. Drawn from immuneACCESS, this table holds only the in-frame rearrangements with V and J called that TCRdb kept. Clones are partly lost; checked studies trace under half to an unresolved V gene and leave the rest unexplained. V, J and clone size are those of that table, while D and trimming were read from the DNA. Counted in this sample were around 130,000 clones; roughly 84% of them appeared once. 2.5% to 3.5% of the sample is held by the ten biggest clonotypes.

Note on this clone: Its antigen has not been determined. Base qualities are missing; no much larger clone stands one base away.

The specimen comprised PBMCs, sampled around atezolizumab (anti-PD-L1) treatment. The receptor chain draws on TRBV7-2 and TRBJ1-6; a tentative D match to TRBD1 spans 5 bases. The receptor was derived from a man aged 45-65 years with urothelial cancer. The CDR3 corresponds to CASSFYRNGSPLHF. The nucleotide sequence is TGTGCCAGCAGCTTCTACAGGAACGGATCACCCCTCCACTTT.